The T cell receptor (beta chain) under discussion was sequenced for a study of cytomegalovirus exposure and HLA in healthy donors. Study overall: Samples from HLA-typed donors yielded approximately 80 million unique TCRs in an early data release.

Study-level results: There were several of the most significant clusters that appeared linked to common viral pathogens in a later analysis. Presence/absence analyses rested on an assumption that sequencing depth was roughly uniform across donors. Most of the TCR beta V segments (in an earlier analysis) were productive either about 90% or about 30% of the time.

As concerns this clone: Antigen: not known.

PCR involved 60 Vbeta and 13 Jbeta primers. Clones were sequenced by immunoSEQ multiplex PCR, and TCRdb holds only the in-frame ones, with some missing. This sample has 150,000 or so clones, with 74% found just once. The CDR3 sequence is 16 residues long. Germline CDR1 reads SNHLY; CDR2 reads FYNNEI. The V and J ends lost 3 bases and 5 bases, in that order; junction bases with no gene match: 8. The sequencing sample was made of PBMCs. This clonotype was obtained from a man aged 25-45 years in good health and CMV-seronegative. This chain connects TRBV2 to TRBJ1-5, with 9 bases matching TRBD1. The DNA for the CDR3 is TGTGCCAGCAGTGAGGATACAGGGGGCGCGGATCAGCCCCAGCATTTT. Encoded protein: CASSEDTGGADQPQHF.